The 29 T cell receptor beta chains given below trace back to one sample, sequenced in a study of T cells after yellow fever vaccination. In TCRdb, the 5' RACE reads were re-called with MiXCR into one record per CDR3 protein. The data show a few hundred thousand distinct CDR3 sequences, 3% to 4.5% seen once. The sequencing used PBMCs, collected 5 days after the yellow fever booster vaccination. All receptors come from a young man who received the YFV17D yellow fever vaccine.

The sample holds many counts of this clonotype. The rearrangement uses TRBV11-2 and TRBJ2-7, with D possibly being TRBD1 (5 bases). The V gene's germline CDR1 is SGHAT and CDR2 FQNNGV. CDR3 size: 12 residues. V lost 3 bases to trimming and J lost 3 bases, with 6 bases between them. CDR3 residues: CASSFTGYEQYF. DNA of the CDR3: TGTGCCAGCAGCTTCACAGGCTACGAGCAGTACTTC.

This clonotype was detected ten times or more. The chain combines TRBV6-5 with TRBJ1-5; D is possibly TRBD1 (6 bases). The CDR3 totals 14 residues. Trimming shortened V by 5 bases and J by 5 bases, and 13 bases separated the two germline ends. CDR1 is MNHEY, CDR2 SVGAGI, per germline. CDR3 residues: CASSQGGPYQPQHF. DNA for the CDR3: TGTGCCAGCAGTCAAGGGGGGCCCTATCAGCCCCAGCATTTT.

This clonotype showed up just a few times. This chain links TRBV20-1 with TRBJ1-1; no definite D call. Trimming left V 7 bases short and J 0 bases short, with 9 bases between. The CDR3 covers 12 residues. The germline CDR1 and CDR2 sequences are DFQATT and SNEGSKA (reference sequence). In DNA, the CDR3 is TGCAGTGTCGGAAACATGAACACTGAAGCTTTCTTT. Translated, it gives CSVGNMNTEAFF.

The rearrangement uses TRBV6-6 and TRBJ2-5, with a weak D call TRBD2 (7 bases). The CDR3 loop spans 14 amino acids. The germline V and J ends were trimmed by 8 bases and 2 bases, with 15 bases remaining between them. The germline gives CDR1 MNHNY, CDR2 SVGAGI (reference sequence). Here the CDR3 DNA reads TGTGCCAGCCGCCCCCGGGGGGCTCAAGAGACCCAGTACTTC. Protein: CASRPRGAQETQYF.

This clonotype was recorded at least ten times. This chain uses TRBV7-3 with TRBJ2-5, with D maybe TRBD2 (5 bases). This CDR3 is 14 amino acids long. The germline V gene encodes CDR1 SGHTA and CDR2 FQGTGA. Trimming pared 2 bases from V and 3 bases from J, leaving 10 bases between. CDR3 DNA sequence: TGTGCCAGCAGCTTAGATCGGGGTAAAGAGACCCAGTACTTC. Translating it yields CASSLDRGKETQYF.

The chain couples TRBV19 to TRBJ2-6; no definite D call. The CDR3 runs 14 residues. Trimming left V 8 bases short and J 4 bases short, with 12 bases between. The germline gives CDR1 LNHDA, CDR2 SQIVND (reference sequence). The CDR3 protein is CASEAELGANVLTF. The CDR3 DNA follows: TGTGCCAGTGAGGCGGAGCTGGGGGCCAACGTCCTGACTTTC.

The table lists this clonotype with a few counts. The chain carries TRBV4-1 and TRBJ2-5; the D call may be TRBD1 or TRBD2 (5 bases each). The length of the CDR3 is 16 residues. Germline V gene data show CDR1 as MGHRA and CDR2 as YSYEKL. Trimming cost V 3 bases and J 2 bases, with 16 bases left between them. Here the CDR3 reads CASSQPGRRDQETQYF. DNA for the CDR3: TGCGCCAGCAGCCAGCCGGGACGTAGGGATCAAGAGACCCAGTACTTC.

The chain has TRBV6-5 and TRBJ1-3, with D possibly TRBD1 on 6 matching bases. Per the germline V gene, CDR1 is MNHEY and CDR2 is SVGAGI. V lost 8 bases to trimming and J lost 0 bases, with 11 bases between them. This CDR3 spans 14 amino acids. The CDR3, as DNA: TGTGCCAGCGCTAGACAGGTCTCTGGAAACACCATATATTTT. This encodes CASARQVSGNTIYF.

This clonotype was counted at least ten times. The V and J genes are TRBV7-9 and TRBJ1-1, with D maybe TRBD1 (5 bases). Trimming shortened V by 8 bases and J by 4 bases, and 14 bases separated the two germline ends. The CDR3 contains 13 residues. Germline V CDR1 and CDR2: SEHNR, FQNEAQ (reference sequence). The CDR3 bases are TGTGCCAGCCGGCTTGGGGGTGGCACTGAAGCTTTCTTT. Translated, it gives CASRLGGGTEAFF.

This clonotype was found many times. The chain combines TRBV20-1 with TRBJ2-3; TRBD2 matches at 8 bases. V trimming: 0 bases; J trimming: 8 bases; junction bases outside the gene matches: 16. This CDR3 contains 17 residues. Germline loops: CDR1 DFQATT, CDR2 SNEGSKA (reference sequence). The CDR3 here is CSARDGDSGAPGGTQYF. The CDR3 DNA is TGCAGTGCTAGAGATGGGGATAGCGGGGCGCCGGGGGGTACGCAGTATTTT.

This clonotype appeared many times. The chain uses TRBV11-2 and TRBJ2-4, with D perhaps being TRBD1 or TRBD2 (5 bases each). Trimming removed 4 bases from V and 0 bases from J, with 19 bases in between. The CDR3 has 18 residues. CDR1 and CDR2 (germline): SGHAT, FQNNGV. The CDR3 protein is CASSSTRLHGTAKNIQYF. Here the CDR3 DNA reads TGTGCCAGCAGCTCCACCCGTCTACACGGGACAGCCAAAAACATTCAGTACTTC.

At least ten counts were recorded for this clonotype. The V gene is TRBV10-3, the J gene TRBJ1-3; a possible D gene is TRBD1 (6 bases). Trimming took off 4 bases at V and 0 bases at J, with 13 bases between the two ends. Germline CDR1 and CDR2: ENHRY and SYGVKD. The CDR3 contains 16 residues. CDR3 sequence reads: CAISGQQGSSGNTIYF. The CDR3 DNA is TGTGCCATCAGTGGCCAACAGGGTAGCTCTGGAAACACCATATATTTT.

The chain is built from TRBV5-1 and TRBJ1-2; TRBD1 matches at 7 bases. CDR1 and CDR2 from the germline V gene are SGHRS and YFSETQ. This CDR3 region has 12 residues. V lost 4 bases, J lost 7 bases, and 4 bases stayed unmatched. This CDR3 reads CASSGDSPGYTF. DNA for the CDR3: TGCGCCAGCAGCGGGGACAGTCCTGGCTACACCTTC. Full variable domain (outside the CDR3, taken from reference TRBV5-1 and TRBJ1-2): KAGVTQTPRYLIKTRGQQVTLSCSPISGHRSVSWYQQTPGQGLQFLFEYFSETQRNKGNFPGRFSGRQFSNSRSEMNVSTLELGDSALYLCASSGDSPGYTFGSGTRLTVV.

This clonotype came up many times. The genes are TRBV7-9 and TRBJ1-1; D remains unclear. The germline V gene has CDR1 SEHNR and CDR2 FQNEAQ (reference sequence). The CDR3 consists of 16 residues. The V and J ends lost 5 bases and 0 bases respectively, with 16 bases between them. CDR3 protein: CASSPRMNRVNTEAFF. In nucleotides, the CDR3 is TGTGCCAGCAGCCCCAGAATGAACAGAGTGAACACTGAAGCTTTCTTT.

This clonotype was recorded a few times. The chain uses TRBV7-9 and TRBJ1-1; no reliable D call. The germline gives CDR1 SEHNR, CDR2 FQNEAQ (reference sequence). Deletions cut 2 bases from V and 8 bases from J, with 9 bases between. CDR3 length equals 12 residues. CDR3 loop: CASSLIGSEAFF. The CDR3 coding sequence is TGTGCCAGCAGCTTAATCGGGTCAGAAGCTTTCTTT.

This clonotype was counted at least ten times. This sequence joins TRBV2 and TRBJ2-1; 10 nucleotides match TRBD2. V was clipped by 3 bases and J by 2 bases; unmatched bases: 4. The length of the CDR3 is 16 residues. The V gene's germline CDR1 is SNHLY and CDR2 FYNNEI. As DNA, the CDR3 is TGTGCCAGCAGTGAGCGGGGACTAGCGCCCTACAATGAGCAGTTCTTC. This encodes CASSERGLAPYNEQFF.

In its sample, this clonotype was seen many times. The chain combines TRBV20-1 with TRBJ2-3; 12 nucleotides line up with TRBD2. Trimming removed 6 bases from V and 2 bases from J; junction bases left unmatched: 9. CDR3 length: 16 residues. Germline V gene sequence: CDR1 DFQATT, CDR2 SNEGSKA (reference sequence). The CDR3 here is CSANPTSGGLTDTQYF. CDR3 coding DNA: TGCAGTGCCAACCCGACTAGCGGGGGCCTCACAGATACGCAGTATTTT.

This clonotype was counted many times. CDR3 loop: CASSPGQGKYEQYV. CDR3 DNA sequence: TGTGCCAGCAGTCCGGGACAGGGTAAATACGAGCAGTACGTC. This chain connects TRBV6-5 to TRBJ2-7; 9 bases fit TRBD1. The CDR3 length is 14 residues. V lost 5 bases, J lost 4 bases, and 6 bases stayed unmatched. Germline V CDR1 and CDR2: MNHEY, SVGAGI.

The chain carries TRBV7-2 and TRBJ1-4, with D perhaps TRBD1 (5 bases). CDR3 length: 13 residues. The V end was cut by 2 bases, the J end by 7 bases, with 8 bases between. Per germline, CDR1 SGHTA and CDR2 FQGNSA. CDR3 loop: CASSLQGSEKLFF. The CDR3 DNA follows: TGTGCCAGCAGCTTACAGGGAAGTGAAAAACTGTTTTTT.

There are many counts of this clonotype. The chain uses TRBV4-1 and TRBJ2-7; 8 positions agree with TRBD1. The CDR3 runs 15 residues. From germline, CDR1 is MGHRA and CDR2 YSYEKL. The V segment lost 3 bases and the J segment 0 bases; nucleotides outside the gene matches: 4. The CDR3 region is CASSHRTGYSYEQYF. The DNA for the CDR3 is TGCGCCAGCAGCCACCGGACAGGGTACTCCTACGAGCAGTACTTC.

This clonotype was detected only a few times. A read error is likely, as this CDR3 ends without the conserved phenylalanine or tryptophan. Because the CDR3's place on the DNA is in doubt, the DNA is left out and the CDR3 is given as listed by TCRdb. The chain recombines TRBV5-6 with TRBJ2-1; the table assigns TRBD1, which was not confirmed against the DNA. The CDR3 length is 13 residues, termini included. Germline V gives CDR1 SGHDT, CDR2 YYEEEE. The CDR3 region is CASSPPGQHNEQH.

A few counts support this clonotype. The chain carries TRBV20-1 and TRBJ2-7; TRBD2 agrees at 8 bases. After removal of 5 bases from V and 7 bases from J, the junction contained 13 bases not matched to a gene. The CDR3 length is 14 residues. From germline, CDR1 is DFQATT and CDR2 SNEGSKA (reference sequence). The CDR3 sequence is CSAEKPGGAREQYV. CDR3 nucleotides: TGCAGTGCTGAGAAGCCGGGGGGGGCGAGAGAGCAGTACGTC.

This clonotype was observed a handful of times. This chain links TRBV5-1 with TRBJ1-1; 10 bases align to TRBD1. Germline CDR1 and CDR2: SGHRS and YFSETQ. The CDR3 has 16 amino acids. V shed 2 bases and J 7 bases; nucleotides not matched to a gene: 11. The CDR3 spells CASSFSIRDRGNEAFF. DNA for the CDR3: TGCGCCAGCAGCTTCTCCATCCGGGACAGGGGAAATGAAGCTTTCTTT.

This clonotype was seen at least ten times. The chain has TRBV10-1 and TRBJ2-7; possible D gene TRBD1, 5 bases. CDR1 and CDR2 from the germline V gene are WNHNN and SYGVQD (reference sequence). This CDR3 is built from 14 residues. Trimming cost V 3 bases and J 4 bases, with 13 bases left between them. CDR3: CASSEAGHSYEQYF. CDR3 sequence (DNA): TGCGCCAGCAGTGAAGCTGGACACTCTTACGAGCAGTACTTC.

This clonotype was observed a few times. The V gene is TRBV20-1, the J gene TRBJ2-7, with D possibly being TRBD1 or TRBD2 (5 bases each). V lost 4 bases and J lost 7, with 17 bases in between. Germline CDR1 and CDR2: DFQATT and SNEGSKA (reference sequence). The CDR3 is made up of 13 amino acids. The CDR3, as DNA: TGCAGTGCTATGGGGACCCCAGAGAGAGAGCAGTACGTC. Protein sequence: CSAMGTPEREQYV.

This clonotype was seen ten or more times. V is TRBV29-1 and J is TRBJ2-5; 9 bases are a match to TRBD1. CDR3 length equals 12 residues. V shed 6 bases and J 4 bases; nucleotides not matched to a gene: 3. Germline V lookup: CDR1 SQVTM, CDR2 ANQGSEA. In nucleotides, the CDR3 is TGCAGCGTGGGACAGGGAGGAGAGACCCAGTACTTC. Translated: CSVGQGGETQYF.

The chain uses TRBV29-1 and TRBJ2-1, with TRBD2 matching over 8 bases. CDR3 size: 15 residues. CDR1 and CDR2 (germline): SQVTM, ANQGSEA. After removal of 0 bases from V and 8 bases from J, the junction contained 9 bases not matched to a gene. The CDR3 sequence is CSVEDSSGLEYEQFF. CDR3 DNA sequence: TGCAGCGTTGAAGATTCGTCGGGACTAGAGTATGAGCAGTTCTTC.

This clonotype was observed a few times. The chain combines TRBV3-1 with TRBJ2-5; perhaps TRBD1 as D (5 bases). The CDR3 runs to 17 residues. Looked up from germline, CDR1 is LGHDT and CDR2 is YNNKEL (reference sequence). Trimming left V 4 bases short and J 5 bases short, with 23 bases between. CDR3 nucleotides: TGTGCCAGCAGCCCAACGGGCAGGGTGAAACCTCGGGAGACCCAGTACTTC. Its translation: CASSPTGRVKPRETQYF.

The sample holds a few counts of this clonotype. This chain's CDR3 is CASKLQGFTDTQYF. The CDR3 DNA reads TGCGCCAGCAAACTACAGGGATTCACAGATACGCAGTATTTT. The chain recombines TRBV5-1 with TRBJ2-3, with a tentative D call TRBD1 (6 bases). The CDR3 has 14 residues. The V gene lost 6 bases and the J gene lost 2 bases, with 13 bases spanning the gap. Germline V gene lookup returns CDR1 SGHRS and CDR2 YFSETQ.